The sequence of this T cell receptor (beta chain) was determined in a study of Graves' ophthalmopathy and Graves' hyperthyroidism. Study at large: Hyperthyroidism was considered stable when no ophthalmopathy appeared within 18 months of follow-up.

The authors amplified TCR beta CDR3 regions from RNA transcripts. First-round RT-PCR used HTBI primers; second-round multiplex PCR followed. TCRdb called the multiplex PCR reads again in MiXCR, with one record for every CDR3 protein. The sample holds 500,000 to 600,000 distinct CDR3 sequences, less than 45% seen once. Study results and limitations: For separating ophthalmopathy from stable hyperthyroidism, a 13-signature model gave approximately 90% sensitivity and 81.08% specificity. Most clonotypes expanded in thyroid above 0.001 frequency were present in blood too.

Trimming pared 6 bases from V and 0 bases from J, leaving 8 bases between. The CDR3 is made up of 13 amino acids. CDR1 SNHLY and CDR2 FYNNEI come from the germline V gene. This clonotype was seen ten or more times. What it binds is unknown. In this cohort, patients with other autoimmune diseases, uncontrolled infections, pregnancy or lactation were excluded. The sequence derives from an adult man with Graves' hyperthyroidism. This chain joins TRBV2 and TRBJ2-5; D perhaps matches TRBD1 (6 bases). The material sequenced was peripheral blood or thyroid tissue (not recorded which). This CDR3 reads CASSGQHQETQYF. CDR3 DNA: TGTGCCAGCAGCGGACAGCACCAAGAGACCCAGTACTTC.